This passage covers 19 T cell receptor beta chains from one sample sequenced in a study of blood T cell repertoires in COVID-19. The protocol was immunoSEQ multiplex PCR, while the TCRdb copy is restricted to in-frame clones and leaves out a portion. The sample has 60,000 to 80,000 clones, 65% to 85% seen once. What was sequenced was peripheral blood. Every receptor here comes from a man aged 45 to 65 with COVID-19, enrolled during active disease.

The CDR3 reads CASSGLGGATNEKLFF. The CDR3 region has the DNA TGTGCCAGCAGCGGACTGGGAGGTGCAACTAATGAAAAACTGTTTTTT. The rearrangement joins TRBV7-9 to TRBJ1-4; no clear D gene. V shed 5 bases and J shed 0 bases, with 13 bases lying between them. Germline V gene sequence: CDR1 SEHNR, CDR2 FQNEAQ (reference sequence). The CDR3 has 16 residues.

The chain uses TRBV3-1 (or the pseudogene TRBV3-2) and TRBJ1-3, with no clear D. V was clipped by 1 base and J by 2 bases, with 6 bases between them. This CDR3 contains 14 residues. Germline V CDR1 and CDR2: LGHDT, YNNKEL (reference sequence). In nucleotides, the CDR3 is TGTGCCAGCAGCCAAGCTTTAGCTGGAAACACCATATATTTT. Protein: CASSQALAGNTIYF.

The chain recombines TRBV5-4 with TRBJ2-5; 8 bases align to TRBD2. Germline CDR1 SGHNT, CDR2 YYREEE (reference sequence). V was clipped by 6 bases and J by 4 bases; unmatched bases: 8. The CDR3 totals 14 residues. In DNA, the CDR3 is TGTGCCAGCAAATCTACCGGGGGGGGAGAGACCCAGTACTTC. It yields the protein CASKSTGGGETQYF. Full variable domain (rest looked up from reference TRBV5-4 and TRBJ2-5): ETGVTQSPTHLIKTRGQQVTLRCSSQSGHNTVSWYQQALGQGPQFIFQYYREEENGRGNFPPRFSGLQFPNYSSELNVNALELDDSALYLCASKSTGGGETQYFGPGTRLLVL.

The chain links TRBV7-9 to TRBJ2-3; a weak D match, TRBD2 (7 bases). Trimming removed 4 bases from V and 5 bases from J, with 13 bases in between. CDR3 length: 14 residues. Germline-derived CDR1 and CDR2 are SEHNR and FQNEAQ (reference sequence). CDR3 coding DNA: TGTGCCAGCAGCTCAACAGGGAGGGGAGATACGCAGTATTTT. Amino acid sequence: CASSSTGRGDTQYF.

V gene TRBV7-3 combines with J gene TRBJ2-3, with 7 nucleotides matching TRBD2. J lost 2 bases, V lost 6 bases, and 11 bases had no gene match. The CDR3 is made up of 16 amino acids. Germline V gene sequence: CDR1 SGHTA, CDR2 FQGTGA. The CDR3: CASSQSGLGDTDTQYF. DNA of the CDR3: TGTGCCAGCAGTCAAAGTGGACTAGGGGACACAGATACGCAGTATTTT.

This chain uses TRBV5-1 with TRBJ1-2; D remains ambiguous. The germline CDR1 and CDR2 sequences are SGHRS and YFSETQ. This CDR3 comprises 15 residues. V gave up 4 bases and J gave up 4 bases, with 17 bases separating them. The CDR3 DNA reads TGCGCCAGCAGCCTGAGAATTGGTCAACCCTATGGCTACACCTTC. As protein: CASSLRIGQPYGYTF.

In DNA, the CDR3 is TGCGCCAGCAGCCATCAGTCAGCGGGAGGAAGAGATACGCAGTATTTT. The encoded protein is CASSHQSAGGRDTQYF. The chain recombines TRBV4-3 with TRBJ2-3; 9 positions agree with TRBD2. The CDR3 has 16 residues. The V segment lost 3 bases and the J segment 5 bases; nucleotides outside the gene matches: 9. CDR1 and CDR2 from the germline V gene are LGHNA and YSLEER.

The CDR3 DNA follows: TGCGCCAGCAGCTTGCAGCAAAGCGGCCAAGAGACCCAGTACTTC. The encoded protein is CASSLQQSGQETQYF. The chain combines TRBV5-1 with TRBJ2-5, with D perhaps matching TRBD2 (5 bases). The V end lost 1 base, the J end lost 1 base, and 11 bases lay between the germline ends. CDR3 length equals 15 residues. In germline, CDR1 is SGHRS, CDR2 YFSETQ.

The V gene is TRBV5-5, the J gene TRBJ2-5; D ambiguous. Germline V gene data show CDR1 as SGHKS and CDR2 as YYEKEE (reference sequence). CDR3 length: 16 residues. The V gene lost 4 bases and the J gene lost 0 bases, with 16 bases spanning the gap. The CDR3 DNA is TGTGCCAGCAGCGGCCTTCCAGACAAGTACCAAGAGACCCAGTACTTC. It encodes CASSGLPDKYQETQYF.

The chain carries TRBV5-1 and TRBJ2-7; tentatively, D is TRBD2 (5 bases). Germline loops: CDR1 SGHRS, CDR2 YFSETQ. The CDR3 runs 15 residues. V was shortened by 4 bases and J by 2 bases, with 16 bases between the two germline ends. This CDR3 reads CASSLNAGSPYEQYF. CDR3 in DNA: TGCGCCAGCAGCCTAAACGCTGGGAGTCCCTACGAGCAGTACTTC. Full variable domain (remainder filled in from reference TRBV5-1 and TRBJ2-7): KAGVTQTPRYLIKTRGQQVTLSCSPISGHRSVSWYQQTPGQGLQFLFEYFSETQRNKGNFPGRFSGRQFSNSRSEMNVSTLELGDSALYLCASSLNAGSPYEQYFGPGTRLTVT.

This clone was observed a handful of times. The chain carries TRBV10-2 and TRBJ1-1, with D tentatively TRBD1 (5 bases). CDR1 is WSHSY, CDR2 SAAADI, per germline. Trimming pared 3 bases from V and 5 bases from J, leaving 10 bases between. The CDR3 consists of 13 residues. CDR3 sequence (DNA): TGCGCCAGCAGTGACGGAGGGGCGACTGAAGCTTTCTTT. Protein sequence: CASSDGGATEAFF.

CDR3 DNA: TGTGCCACCAGCAGAGTGACCGACCTAGGCACCGGGGAGCTGTTTTTT. Translation: CATSRVTDLGTGELFF. The rearrangement links TRBV15 to TRBJ2-2; D not certain. This CDR3 contains 16 residues. CDR1 LNHNV and CDR2 YYDKDF come from the germline V gene (reference sequence). V was trimmed by 1 base and J by 4 bases, leaving 13 bases between them.

J is TRBJ2-7 and V is TRBV7-9, with 13 nucleotides matching TRBD2. After removal of 8 bases from V and 3 bases from J, the junction contained 1 base not matched to a gene. This CDR3 spans 13 amino acids. Looked up from germline, CDR1 is SEHNR and CDR2 is FQNEAQ (reference sequence). The CDR3, as DNA: TGTGCCAGCCGGACTAGCGGGGGCTACGAGCAGTACTTC. Residues: CASRTSGGYEQYF.

The V and J genes are TRBV15 and TRBJ2-7; D perhaps matches TRBD1 (6 bases). Trimming stripped 1 base from V and 5 bases from J, with 15 bases between. This CDR3 comprises 15 residues. Germline V gene data show CDR1 as LNHNV and CDR2 as YYDKDF (reference sequence). The DNA for the CDR3 is TGTGCCACCAGCAGAGCCCCAGGACAGATGGACGAGCAGTACTTC. It is translated as CATSRAPGQMDEQYF.

This clone has a single count. The chain couples TRBV18 to TRBJ2-7; D perhaps matches TRBD2 (5 bases). Germline V gene sequence: CDR1 KGHSH, CDR2 LQKENI. Trimming took 5 bases from V and 5 from J, leaving 13 bases between them. The CDR3 is made up of 13 amino acids. Here the CDR3 reads CASSSSGFHEQYF. The CDR3, as DNA: TGTGCCAGCTCATCTTCGGGGTTCCACGAGCAGTACTTC.

The gene calls are TRBV6-5 and TRBJ1-2; 8 bases match TRBD1. The germline gives CDR1 MNHEY, CDR2 SVGAGI. The CDR3 is 13 residues long. Trimming cost V 6 bases and J 7 bases; bases outside gene matches: 7. The CDR3 sequence is CASRGNRGIGYTF. The CDR3 nucleotides are TGTGCCAGCAGGGGAAACAGGGGGATTGGCTACACCTTC.

The chain links TRBV11-2 to TRBJ1-2; D remains unclear. This CDR3 contains 13 residues. Trimming shortened V by 1 base and J by 4 bases, and 7 bases separated the two germline ends. Germline loops: CDR1 SGHAT, CDR2 FQNNGV. This chain's CDR3 is CASSLGTGYGYTF. DNA for the CDR3: TGTGCCAGCAGCTTAGGAACCGGCTATGGCTACACCTTC.

For the CDR3, the DNA is TGTGCCAGCAGCCCACATCACAGGGAAGGCAATCAGCCCCAGCATTTT. Its translation: CASSPHHREGNQPQHF. The chain links TRBV7-2 to TRBJ1-5; tentatively, D is TRBD1 (6 bases). The CDR3 is 16 residues long. V lost 5 bases and J lost 2, with 16 bases in between. Germline CDR1 is SGHTA and CDR2 is FQGNSA.

The chain recombines TRBV5-6 with TRBJ1-1; D gene uncertain. V lost 0 bases and J 1 base, leaving 10 bases between the germline ends. CDR3 length equals 15 residues. Germline V gene lookup returns CDR1 SGHDT and CDR2 YYEEEE. The CDR3 nucleotides are TGTGCCAGCAGCTTGGTTCTGGCCCAGAACACTGAAGCTTTCTTT. This encodes CASSLVLAQNTEAFF.